This T cell receptor (beta chain) was recovered during a study of regulatory T cells in long-lasting Graves disease. Points from the study as a whole: Graves' patients with persistent disease showed TCR diversity lower than patients newly diagnosed. Persistent disease favored TRBV28, TRBJ1-2 and TRBJ2-5.

Time point meaning: persistent/refractory GD, antithyroid drugs over 5 years with positive TRAb. Extracted PBMC RNA gave rise to the TCR library. This clonotype was seen only a few times. Antigen: not known. The junction had 7 bases not matched to a gene; V was cut back by 5 bases and J by 4 bases. The CDR3 runs to 14 residues. Germline-derived CDR1 and CDR2 are DFQATT and SNEGSKA (reference sequence). The authors built TCR beta libraries using iRepertoire HTBI primers and Arm-PCR of CDR3 regions. TCRdb processed the multiplex PCR reads anew with MiXCR; each CDR3 protein has one entry. The sample records about 310,000 distinct CDR3 sequences, roughly a fifth being singletons.

This chain links TRBV20-1 with TRBJ1-5; 8 nucleotides agree with TRBD1. Sample: peripheral blood mononuclear cells (PBMCs), taken when the disease was refractory, from a patient treated with antithyroid drugs. The sequence derives from a female donor with Graves disease. CDR3 in amino acids: CSAGGQGENQPQHF. As DNA, the CDR3 is TGCAGTGCTGGAGGACAGGGCGAAAATCAGCCCCAGCATTTT.